These 7 T cell receptor beta chains were sequenced from one sample in a study of B cell selection in AIRE deficiency. Generated by immunoSEQ multiplex PCR, the TCRdb table keeps only in-frame clones and is missing some. The profile shows more than 25,000 clones, 95% to 96% of them singletons. Sorting defined conventional CD4 T cells as CD4+CD127+. The sequenced sample was CD4+CD127+ conventional T cells sorted from PBMCs. These receptors came from a human donor in good health.

The chain links TRBV6-1 to TRBJ1-4, with D hard to call. The CDR3 runs 12 residues. CDR1 is MNHNS, CDR2 SASEGT, per germline. V lost 7 bases, J lost 4 bases, and 7 bases lay in between. The chain's CDR3 is CASTLLNEKLFF. In nucleotides, the CDR3 is TGTGCCAGCACCCTGCTTAATGAAAAACTGTTTTTT.

The rearrangement joins TRBV7-8 to TRBJ1-3; D gene ambiguous. Germline V CDR1 and CDR2: SGHVS, FQNEAQ. This CDR3 contains 15 residues. V was pared by 5 bases and J by 2 bases, with 13 bases between. The CDR3 reads CASSPGRATGNTIYF. For the CDR3, the DNA is TGTGCCAGCAGCCCCGGGCGGGCCACTGGAAACACCATATATTTT.

This chain uses TRBV10-1 with TRBJ2-3, with TRBD1 matching 7 bases. The V gene end was trimmed by 4 bases and the J gene end by 6 bases; junction bases not matched to a gene: 10. Germline CDR1 WNHNN, CDR2 SYGVQD (reference sequence). The CDR3 covers 15 residues. The CDR3 DNA sequence: TGCGCCAGCAGTGGGGTCGACAGGGCAGAGGATACGCAGTATTTT. Translation: CASSGVDRAEDTQYF.

The chain has TRBV11-2 and TRBJ2-7; D may be TRBD1 (5 bases). V lost 3 bases to trimming and J lost 3 bases, with 9 bases between them. CDR1 is SGHAT and CDR2 is FQNNGV in the germline V gene. The length of the CDR3 is 13 residues. The CDR3 DNA is TGTGCCAGCAGCTTGAGACAGATCTACGAGCAGTACTTC. Translating gives CASSLRQIYEQYF.

This rearrangement joins TRBV27 to TRBJ2-7, with a weak D call TRBD1 (6 bases). V lost 6 bases to trimming and J lost 3 bases, with 12 bases between them. Germline values: CDR1 MNHEY, CDR2 SMNVEV (reference sequence). The CDR3 is 13 residues long. CDR3 loop: CASSRDIFYEQYF. The CDR3 DNA follows: TGTGCCAGCAGCCGGGACATCTTCTACGAGCAGTACTTC.

The chain uses TRBV7-7 and TRBJ2-1; 8 positions match TRBD1. CDR1 and CDR2 (germline): SSHAT, FNYEAQ (reference sequence). V gave up 5 bases and J gave up 6 bases; unmatched junction bases: 3. This CDR3 spans 13 amino acids. As DNA, the CDR3 is TGTGCCAGCAGCACAGACAGGGGCAATGAGCAGTTCTTC. It yields the protein CASSTDRGNEQFF. The full variable domain, its missing parts supplied by reference TRBV7-7 and TRBJ2-1, is GAGVSQSPRYKVTKRGQDVTLRCDPISSHATLYWYQQALGQGPEFLTYFNYEAQPDKSGLPSDRFSAERPEGSISTLTIQRTEQRDSAMYRCASSTDRGNEQFFGPGTRLTVL.

CDR3 in amino acids: CASSYGQGGTGANVLTF. The CDR3, as DNA: TGTGCCAGCAGCTATGGACAGGGGGGTACTGGGGCCAACGTCCTGACTTTC. This chain links TRBV7-2 with TRBJ2-6; 10 positions match TRBD1. CDR1 and CDR2 from the germline V gene are SGHTA and FQGNSA. CDR3 length: 17 amino acids. The V gene end was trimmed by 4 bases and the J gene end by 2 bases; junction bases not matched to a gene: 5.